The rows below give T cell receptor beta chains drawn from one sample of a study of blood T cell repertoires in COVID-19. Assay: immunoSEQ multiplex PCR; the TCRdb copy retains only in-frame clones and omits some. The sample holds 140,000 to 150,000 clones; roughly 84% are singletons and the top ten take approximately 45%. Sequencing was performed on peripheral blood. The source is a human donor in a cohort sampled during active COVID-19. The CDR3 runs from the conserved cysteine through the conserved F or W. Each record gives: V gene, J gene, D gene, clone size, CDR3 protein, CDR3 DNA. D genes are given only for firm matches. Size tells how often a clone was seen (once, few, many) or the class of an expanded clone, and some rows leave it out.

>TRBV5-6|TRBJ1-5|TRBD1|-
CASSLGQGEQPQHF
TGTGCCAGCAGCTTGGGACAGGGGGAACAGCCCCAGCATTTT
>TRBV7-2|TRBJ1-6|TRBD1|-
CASSLAARGRWSPLHF
TGTGCCAGCAGCTTAGCGGCCAGGGGGCGCTGGTCACCCCTCCACTTT
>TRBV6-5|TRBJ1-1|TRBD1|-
CASSPDRARTEAFF
TGTGCCAGCAGTCCGGACAGGGCGAGGACTGAAGCTTTCTTT
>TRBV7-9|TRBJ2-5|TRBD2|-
CASTRTSGGPQETQYF
TGTGCCAGCACCCGGACTAGCGGGGGGCCCCAAGAGACCCAGTACTTC
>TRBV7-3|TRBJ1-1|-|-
CASSLIGGAYTEAFF
TGTGCCAGCAGCTTAATCGGGGGGGCCTATACTGAAGCTTTCTTT
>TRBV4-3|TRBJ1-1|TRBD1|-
CASSQTGTGASGGEAFF
TGCGCCAGCAGCCAAACCGGGACAGGGGCCTCAGGGGGGGAAGCTTTCTTT
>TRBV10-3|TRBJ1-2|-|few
CAISDVPNYGYTF
TGTGCCATCAGTGACGTCCCCAACTATGGCTACACCTTC
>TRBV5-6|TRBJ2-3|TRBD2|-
CASSLGLAGAPDTQYF
TGTGCCAGCAGCTTGGGACTAGCGGGAGCACCAGATACGCAGTATTTT
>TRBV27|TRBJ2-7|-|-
CASSLGRLAYEQYF
TGTGCCAGCAGTTTGGGCAGATTGGCGTACGAGCAGTACTTC
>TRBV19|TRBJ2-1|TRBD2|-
CASSGGLAGFGEQFF
TGTGCCAGTAGTGGGGGACTAGCGGGGTTCGGTGAGCAGTTCTTC
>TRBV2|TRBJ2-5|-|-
CASSARIEETQYF
TGTGCCAGCAGCGCCAGGATTGAAGAGACCCAGTACTTC
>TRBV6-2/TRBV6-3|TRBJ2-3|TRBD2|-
CASSRLAGVTDTQYF
TGTGCCAGCAGTCGACTAGCGGGGGTTACAGATACGCAGTATTTT
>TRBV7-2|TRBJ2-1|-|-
CASSWGVGTYNEQFF
TGTGCCAGCAGCTGGGGGGTAGGAACCTACAATGAGCAGTTCTTC
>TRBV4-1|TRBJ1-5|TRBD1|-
CASSQAGTANSNQPQHF
TGCGCCAGCAGCCAAGCCGGGACAGCGAATAGCAATCAGCCCCAGCATTTT
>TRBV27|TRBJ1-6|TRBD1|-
CASSFSGTGTSPLHF
TGTGCCAGCAGTTTTTCCGGGACAGGAACTTCACCCCTCCACTTT
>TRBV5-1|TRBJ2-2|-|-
CASSLVGESDTGELFF
TGCGCCAGCAGCTTGGTCGGGGAGTCGGACACCGGGGAGCTGTTTTTT
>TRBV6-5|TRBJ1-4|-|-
CASSRAPGGEKLFF
TGTGCCAGCAGTCGGGCCCCGGGAGGGGAAAAACTGTTTTTT
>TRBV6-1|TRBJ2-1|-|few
CASSAPPGIGSYNEQFF
TGTGCCAGCAGTGCCCCCCCGGGAATCGGCTCCTACAATGAGCAGTTCTTC
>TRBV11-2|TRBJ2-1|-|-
CASSSSLLLGNEQFF
TGTGCCAGCAGCTCCTCCCTATTACTAGGTAATGAGCAGTTCTTC
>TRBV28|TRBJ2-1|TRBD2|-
CASTTSGLYNEQFF
TGTGCCAGCACGACTAGCGGCCTGTACAATGAGCAGTTCTTC
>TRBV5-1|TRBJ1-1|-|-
CASSWGQGNTEAFF
TGCGCCAGCAGCTGGGGGCAGGGGAACACTGAAGCTTTCTTT
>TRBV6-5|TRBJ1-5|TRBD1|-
CASREGTDLRPQHF
TGTGCCAGCAGGGAGGGGACAGACCTCCGGCCCCAGCATTTT
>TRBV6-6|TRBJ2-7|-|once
CASRRATDNIYEQYF
TGTGCCAGCAGACGAGCTACCGACAACATCTACGAGCAGTACTTC